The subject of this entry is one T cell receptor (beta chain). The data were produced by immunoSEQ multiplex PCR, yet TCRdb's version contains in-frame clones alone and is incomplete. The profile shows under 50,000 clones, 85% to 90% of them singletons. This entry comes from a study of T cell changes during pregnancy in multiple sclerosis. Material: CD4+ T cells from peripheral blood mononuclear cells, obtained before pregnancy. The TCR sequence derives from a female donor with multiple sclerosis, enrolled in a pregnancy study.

The CDR3 loop is CASSLLSGQGTPLHF. The CDR3 nucleotides are TGTGCCAGCAGCTTACTCTCGGGACAGGGGACACCCCTCCACTTT. The V gene is TRBV7-9, the J gene TRBJ1-6, with TRBD1 matching 10 bases. CDR1 and CDR2 from the germline V gene are SEHNR and FQNEAQ (reference sequence). Losses at the gene ends were 2 bases for V and 11 bases for J; bases not matched to a gene: 6. The CDR3 sequence is 15 residues long.